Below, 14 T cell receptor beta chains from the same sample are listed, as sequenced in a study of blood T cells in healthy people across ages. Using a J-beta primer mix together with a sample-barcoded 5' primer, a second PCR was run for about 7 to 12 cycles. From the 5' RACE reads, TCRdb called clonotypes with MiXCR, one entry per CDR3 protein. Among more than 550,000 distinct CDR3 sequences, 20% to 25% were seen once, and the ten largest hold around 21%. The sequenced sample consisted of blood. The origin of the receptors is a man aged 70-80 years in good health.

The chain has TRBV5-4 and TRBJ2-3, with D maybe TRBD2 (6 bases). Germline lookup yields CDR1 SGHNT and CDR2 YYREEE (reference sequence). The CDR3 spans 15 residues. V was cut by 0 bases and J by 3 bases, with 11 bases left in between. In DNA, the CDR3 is TGTGCCAGCAGCTTGGCCTATGGGGGGACAGATACGCAGTATTTT. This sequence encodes CASSLAYGGTDTQYF.

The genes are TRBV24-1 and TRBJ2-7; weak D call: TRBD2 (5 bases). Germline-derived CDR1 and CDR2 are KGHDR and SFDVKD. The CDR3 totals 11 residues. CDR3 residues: CDTSRDYEQYV. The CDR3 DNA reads TGTGACACCAGTCGGGACTACGAGCAGTACGTC.

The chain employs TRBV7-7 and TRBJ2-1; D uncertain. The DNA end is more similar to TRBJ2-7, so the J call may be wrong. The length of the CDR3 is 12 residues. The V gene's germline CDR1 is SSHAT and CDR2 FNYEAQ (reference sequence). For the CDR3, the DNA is TGTGCCAGCAGCTTACCCAGATACGAGCAGTACGTC. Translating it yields CASSLPRYEQYV.

The CDR3 loop is CATRLAGVITGELFF. CDR3 DNA: TGTGCCACCCGACTAGCGGGAGTGATCACCGGGGAGCTGTTTTTT. The J gene is TRBJ2-2, the V gene TRBV10-3; 12 bases match TRBD2. V lost 10 bases, J lost 4 bases, and 7 bases stayed unmatched. The germline V gene encodes CDR1 ENHRY and CDR2 SYGVKD. CDR3 length: 15 amino acids.

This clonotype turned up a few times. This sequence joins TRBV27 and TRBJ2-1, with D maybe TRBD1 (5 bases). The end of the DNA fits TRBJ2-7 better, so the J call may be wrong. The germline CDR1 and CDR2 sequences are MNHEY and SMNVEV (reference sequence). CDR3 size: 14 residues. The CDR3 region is CASSFGARISEQYF. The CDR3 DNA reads TGTGCCAGCAGCTTTGGGGCTAGGATTAGCGAGCAGTACTTC.

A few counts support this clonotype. The CDR3 region is CASSLVVSGTEFF. The CDR3 bases are TGTGCCAGCAGCTTAGTCGTTTCCGGGACGGAATTCTTC. This rearrangement joins TRBV7-9 to TRBJ2-1; D is possibly TRBD1 or TRBD2 (5 bases each). Germline V CDR1 and CDR2: SEHNR, FQNEAQ (reference sequence). This CDR3 comprises 13 residues. V shed 1 base and J shed 16 bases, with 17 bases lying between them.

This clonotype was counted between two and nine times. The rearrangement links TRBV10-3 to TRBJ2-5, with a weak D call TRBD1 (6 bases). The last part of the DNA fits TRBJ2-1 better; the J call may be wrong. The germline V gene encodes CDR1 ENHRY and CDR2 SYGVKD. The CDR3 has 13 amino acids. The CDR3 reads CAIRDRAPNEQFF. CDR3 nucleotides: TGTGCCATCAGGGACAGAGCACCGAATGAGCAGTTCTTC.

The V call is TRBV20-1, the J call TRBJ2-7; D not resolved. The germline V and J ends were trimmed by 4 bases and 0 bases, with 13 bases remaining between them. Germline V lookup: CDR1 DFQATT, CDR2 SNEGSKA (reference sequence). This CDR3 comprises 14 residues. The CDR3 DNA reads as TGCAGTGCTAATCTCGACCGTCCCTCCTACGAGCAGTACTTC. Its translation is CSANLDRPSYEQYF.

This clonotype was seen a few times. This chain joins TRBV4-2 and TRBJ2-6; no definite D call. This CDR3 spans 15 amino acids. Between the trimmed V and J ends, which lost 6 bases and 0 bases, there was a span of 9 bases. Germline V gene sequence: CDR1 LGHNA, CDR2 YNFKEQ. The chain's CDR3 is CASRTTISGANVLTF. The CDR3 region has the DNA TGTGCCAGCAGGACAACGATCTCTGGGGCCAACGTCCTGACTTTC.

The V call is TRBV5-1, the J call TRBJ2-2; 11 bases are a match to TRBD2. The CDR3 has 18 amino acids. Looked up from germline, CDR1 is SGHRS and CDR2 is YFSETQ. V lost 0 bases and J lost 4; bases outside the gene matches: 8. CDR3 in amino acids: CASSLAGGLAVITGELFF. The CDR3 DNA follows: TGCGCCAGCAGCTTGGCCGGGGGACTAGCGGTGATCACCGGGGAGCTGTTTTTT.

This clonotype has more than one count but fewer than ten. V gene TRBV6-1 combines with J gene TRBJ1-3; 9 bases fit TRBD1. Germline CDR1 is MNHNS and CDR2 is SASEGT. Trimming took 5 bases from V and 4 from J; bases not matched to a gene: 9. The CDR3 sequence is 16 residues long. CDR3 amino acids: CASSRRTGAVGNTIYF. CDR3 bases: TGTGCCAGCAGTCGACGGACAGGGGCGGTCGGAAACACCATATATTTT.

The CDR3 bases are TGCGCCAGCAGCTTGGCGCTATATAGCTCCAATGAGCAGTTCTTC. As protein: CASSLALYSSNEQFF. V usage is TRBV5-1 and J usage is TRBJ2-1; no definite D call. Looked up from germline, CDR1 is SGHRS and CDR2 is YFSETQ. Trimming took 0 bases from V and 6 from J, leaving 13 bases between them. This CDR3 is 15 amino acids long.

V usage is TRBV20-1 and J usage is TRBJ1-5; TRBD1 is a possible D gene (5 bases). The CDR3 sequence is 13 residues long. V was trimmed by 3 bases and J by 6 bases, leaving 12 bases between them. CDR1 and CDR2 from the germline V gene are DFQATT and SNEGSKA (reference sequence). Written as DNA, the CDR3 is TGCAGTGCTAGCGGTCCGAGGGGTCAGCCCCAGCATTTT. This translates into CSASGPRGQPQHF.

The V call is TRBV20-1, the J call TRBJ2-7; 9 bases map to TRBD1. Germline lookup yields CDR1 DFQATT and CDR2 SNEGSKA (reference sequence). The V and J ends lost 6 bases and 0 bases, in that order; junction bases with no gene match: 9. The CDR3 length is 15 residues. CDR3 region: CSARKQGANSYEQYF. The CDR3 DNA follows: TGCAGTGCCAGAAAACAGGGGGCGAACTCCTACGAGCAGTACTTC.